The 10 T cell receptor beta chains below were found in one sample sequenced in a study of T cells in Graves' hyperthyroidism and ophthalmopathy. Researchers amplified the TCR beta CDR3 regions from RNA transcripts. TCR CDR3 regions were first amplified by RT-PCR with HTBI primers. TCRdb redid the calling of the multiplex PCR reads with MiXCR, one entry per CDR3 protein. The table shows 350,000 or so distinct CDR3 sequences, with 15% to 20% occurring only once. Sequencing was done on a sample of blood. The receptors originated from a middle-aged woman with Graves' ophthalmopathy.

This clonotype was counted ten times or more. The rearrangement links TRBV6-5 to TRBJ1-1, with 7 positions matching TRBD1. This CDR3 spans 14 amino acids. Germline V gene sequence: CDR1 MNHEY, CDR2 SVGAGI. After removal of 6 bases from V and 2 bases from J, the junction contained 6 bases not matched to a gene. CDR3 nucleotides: TGTGCCAGCAGAAAACAGGGGATAAACACTGAAGCTTTCTTT. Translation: CASRKQGINTEAFF.

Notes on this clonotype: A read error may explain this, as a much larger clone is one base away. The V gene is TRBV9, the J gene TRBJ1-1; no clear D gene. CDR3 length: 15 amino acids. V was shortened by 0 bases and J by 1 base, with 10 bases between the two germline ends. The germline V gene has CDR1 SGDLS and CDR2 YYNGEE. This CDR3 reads CASSVGPSPNTEAFF. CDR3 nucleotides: TGTGCCAGCAGCGTAGGACCGTCCCCGAACACTGAAGCTTTCTTT.

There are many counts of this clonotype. In nucleotides, the CDR3 is TGTGCCAGCAGTTACTCGATTTCCGGTTCCACTGAAGCTTTCTTT. Protein: CASSYSISGSTEAFF. V and J are TRBV6-5 and TRBJ1-1; D not resolved. This CDR3 has 15 residues. The germline gives CDR1 MNHEY, CDR2 SVGAGI. V lost 0 bases to trimming and J lost 4 bases, with 12 bases between them.

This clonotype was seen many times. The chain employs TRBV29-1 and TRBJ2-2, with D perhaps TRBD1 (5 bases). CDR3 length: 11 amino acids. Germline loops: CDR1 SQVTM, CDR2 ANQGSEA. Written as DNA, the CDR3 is TGCAGTGCAGGGAAGGGCGGGGAGCTGTTTTTT. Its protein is CSAGKGGELFF.

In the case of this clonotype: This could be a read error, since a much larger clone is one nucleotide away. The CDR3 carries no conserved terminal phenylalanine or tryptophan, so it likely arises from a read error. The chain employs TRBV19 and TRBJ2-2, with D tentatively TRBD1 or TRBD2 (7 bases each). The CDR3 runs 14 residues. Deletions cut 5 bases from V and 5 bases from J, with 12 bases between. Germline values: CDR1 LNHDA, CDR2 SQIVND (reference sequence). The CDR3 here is CASSVQGGTGELFY. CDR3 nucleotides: TGTGCCAGTAGTGTTCAGGGGGGGACCGGGGAGCTGTTTTAT.

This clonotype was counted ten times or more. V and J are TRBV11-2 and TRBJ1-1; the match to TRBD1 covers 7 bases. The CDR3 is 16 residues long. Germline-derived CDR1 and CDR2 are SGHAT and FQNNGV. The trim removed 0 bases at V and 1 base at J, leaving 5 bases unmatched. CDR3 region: CASSLDQRGRNTEAFF. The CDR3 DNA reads TGTGCCAGCAGCTTAGATCAAAGGGGGCGGAACACTGAAGCTTTCTTT. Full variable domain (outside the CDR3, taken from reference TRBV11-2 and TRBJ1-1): EAGVAQSPRYKIIEKRQSVAFWCNPISGHATLYWYQQILGQGPKLLIQFQNNGVVDDSQLPKDRFSAERLKGVDSTLKIQPAKLEDSAVYLCASSLDQRGRNTEAFFGQGTRLTVV.

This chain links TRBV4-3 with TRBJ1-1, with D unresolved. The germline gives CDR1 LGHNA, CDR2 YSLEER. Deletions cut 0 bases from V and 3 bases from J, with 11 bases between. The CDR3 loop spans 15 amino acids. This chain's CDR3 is CASSQDAVDYTEAFF. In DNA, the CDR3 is TGCGCCAGCAGCCAAGACGCCGTAGATTACACTGAAGCTTTCTTT.

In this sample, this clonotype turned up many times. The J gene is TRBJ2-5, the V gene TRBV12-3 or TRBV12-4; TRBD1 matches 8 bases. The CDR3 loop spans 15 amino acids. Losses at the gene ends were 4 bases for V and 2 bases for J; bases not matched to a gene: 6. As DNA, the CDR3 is TGTGCCAGCAGTTCCCATGGACAGGGACAAGAGACCCAGTACTTC. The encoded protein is CASSSHGQGQETQYF.

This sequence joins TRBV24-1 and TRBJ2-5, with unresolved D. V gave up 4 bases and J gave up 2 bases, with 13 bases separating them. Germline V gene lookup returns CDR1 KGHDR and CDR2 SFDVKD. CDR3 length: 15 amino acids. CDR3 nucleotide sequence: TGTGCCACCAGTGACACCGGACGTGGTCAAGAGACCCAGTACTTC. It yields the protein CATSDTGRGQETQYF.

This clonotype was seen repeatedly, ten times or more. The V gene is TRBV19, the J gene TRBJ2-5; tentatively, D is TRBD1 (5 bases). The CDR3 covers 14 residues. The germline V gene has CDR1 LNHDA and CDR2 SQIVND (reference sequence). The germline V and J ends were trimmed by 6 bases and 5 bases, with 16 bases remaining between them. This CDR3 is CASRSGGKGETQYF. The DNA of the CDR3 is TGTGCCAGTAGATCCGGTGGAAAGGGGGAGACCCAGTACTTC.